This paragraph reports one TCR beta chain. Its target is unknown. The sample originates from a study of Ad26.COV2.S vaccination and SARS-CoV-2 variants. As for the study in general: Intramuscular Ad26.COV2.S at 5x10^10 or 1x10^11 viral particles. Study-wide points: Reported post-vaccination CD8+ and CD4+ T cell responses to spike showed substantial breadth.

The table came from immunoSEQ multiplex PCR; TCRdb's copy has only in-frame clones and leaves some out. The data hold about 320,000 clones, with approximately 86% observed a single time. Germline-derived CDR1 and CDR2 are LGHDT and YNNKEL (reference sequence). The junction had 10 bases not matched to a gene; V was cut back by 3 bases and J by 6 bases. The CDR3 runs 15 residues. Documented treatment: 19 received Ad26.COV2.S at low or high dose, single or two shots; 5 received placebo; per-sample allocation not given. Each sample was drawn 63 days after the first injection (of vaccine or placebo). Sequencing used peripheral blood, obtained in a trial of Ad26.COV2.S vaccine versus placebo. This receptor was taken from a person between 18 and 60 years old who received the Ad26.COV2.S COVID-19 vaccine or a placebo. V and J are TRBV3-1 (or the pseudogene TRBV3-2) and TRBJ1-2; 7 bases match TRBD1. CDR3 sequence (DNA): TGTGCCAGCAGCCATCACCGACAGGGTGCGAATGGCTACACCTTC. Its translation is CASSHHRQGANGYTF.